One and the same sample provided the 22 T cell receptor beta chains below, sequenced in a study of shared clonotypes between healthy human individuals. Profiling relied on immunoSEQ multiplex PCR, and the TCRdb table lists in-frame clones only, not all of them. This sample has 1.4 million to 1.5 million clones, with over 95% found just once. Input material: naive CD4+ T cells sorted from blood. Subset specified: CD45RA+ positively selected. These receptors originate from a man aged 25 to 40 in good health.

This chain links TRBV28 with TRBJ2-1, with 13 bases matching TRBD2. Trimming removed 3 bases from V and 1 base from J; junction bases left unmatched: 3. The CDR3 totals 17 residues. Germline CDR1 and CDR2: MDHEN and SYDVKM. DNA for the CDR3: TGTGCCAGCAGTTTTACTAGCGGGAGGGATTCCTACAATGAGCAGTTCTTC. Protein product: CASSFTSGRDSYNEQFF.

The CDR3 reads CASSVLPQIDEQYF. Here the CDR3 DNA reads TGTGCCAGCAGCGTACTCCCTCAGATCGACGAGCAGTACTTC. The V gene is TRBV9, the J gene TRBJ2-7; D not resolved. The CDR3 has 14 residues. CDR1 and CDR2 from the germline V gene are SGDLS and YYNGEE. Deletions cut 1 base from V and 5 bases from J, with 13 bases between.

The chain combines TRBV6-1 with TRBJ1-5; a weak D match, TRBD1 (5 bases). The CDR3 length is 14 residues. V lost 7 bases and J 2 bases, leaving 12 bases between the germline ends. Germline-derived CDR1 and CDR2 are MNHNS and SASEGT. For the CDR3, the DNA is TGTGCCAGCACCGCTGGGGCCGGCAATCAGCCCCAGCATTTT. The encoded protein is CASTAGAGNQPQHF.

V usage is TRBV9 and J usage is TRBJ2-7, with 11 bases identical to TRBD2. CDR1 and CDR2 (germline): SGDLS, YYNGEE. With 3 bases clipped from V and 1 base from J, the junction kept 6 bases outside the gene matches. The CDR3 has 16 amino acids. The CDR3, as DNA: TGTGCCAGCAGCGCCTCCGGGACTAGCGGATCCTACGAGCAGTACTTC. Protein: CASSASGTSGSYEQYF.

The chain combines TRBV30 with TRBJ2-3; 8 bases line up with TRBD1. The CDR3 runs to 17 residues. Germline lookup yields CDR1 GTSNPN and CDR2 SVGIG (reference sequence). With V trimmed by 3 bases and J by 2 bases, 13 bases remained unmatched. CDR3 DNA: TGTGCCTGGAGCCCCCTCCCTGGACAGGGTGCCACAGATACGCAGTATTTT. Its translation: CAWSPLPGQGATDTQYF.

The chain uses TRBV11-2 and TRBJ1-4; the match to TRBD1 covers 9 bases. Trimming at V came to 1 base and at J to 7 bases, leaving 4 bases not matched to a gene. Germline loops: CDR1 SGHAT, CDR2 FQNNGV. The CDR3 length is 15 residues. The CDR3 protein is CASSLGGTGREKLFF. The CDR3 DNA is TGTGCCAGCAGCTTAGGAGGGACAGGGCGTGAAAAACTGTTTTTT.

The rearrangement uses TRBV6-1 and TRBJ1-5; 8 bases align to TRBD1. With 2 bases clipped from V and 6 bases from J, the junction kept 3 bases outside the gene matches. The CDR3 covers 14 residues. The germline V gene encodes CDR1 MNHNS and CDR2 SASEGT. CDR3 bases: TGTGCCAGCAGTGAAAGGGACAGGTTTCAGCCCCAGCATTTT. Encoded protein: CASSERDRFQPQHF.

This chain uses TRBV4-2 with TRBJ2-1; 11 bases are a match to TRBD2. CDR3 length: 17 residues. Germline V CDR1 and CDR2: LGHNA, YNFKEQ. V lost 2 bases and J lost 3; bases outside the gene matches: 6. CDR3: CASSQWGGTSGYNEQFF. The CDR3 DNA reads as TGTGCCAGCAGCCAATGGGGAGGGACTAGCGGCTACAATGAGCAGTTCTTC.

This sequence joins TRBV2 and TRBJ1-1; 12 bases are a match to TRBD1. CDR1 SNHLY and CDR2 FYNNEI come from the germline V gene. The CDR3 spans 16 residues. J lost 4 bases, V lost 6 bases, and 9 bases had no gene match. CDR3 amino acids: CASRGTGGESLTEAFF. CDR3 bases: TGTGCCAGCAGGGGGACAGGGGGCGAATCTCTCACTGAAGCTTTCTTT. The variable domain in full, with the rest retrieved from reference TRBV2 and TRBJ1-1, is EPEVTQTPSHQVTQMGQEVILRCVPISNHLYFYWYRQILGQKVEFLVSFYNNEISEKSEIFDDQFSVERPDGSNFTLKIRSTKLEDSAMYFCASRGTGGESLTEAFFGQGTRLTVV.

This chain links TRBV5-1 with TRBJ2-7, with 9 positions matching TRBD1. Germline V CDR1 and CDR2: SGHRS, YFSETQ. The length of the CDR3 is 17 residues. Germline trimming cut 6 bases from V and 3 bases from J; bases unmatched to any gene: 16. The CDR3 sequence: CASTESPLGQGFYEQYF. CDR3 nucleotide sequence: TGCGCCAGCACCGAAAGTCCTTTAGGACAGGGGTTCTACGAGCAGTACTTC. The whole variable domain, filled in from reference TRBV5-1 and TRBJ2-7, reads KAGVTQTPRYLIKTRGQQVTLSCSPISGHRSVSWYQQTPGQGLQFLFEYFSETQRNKGNFPGRFSGRQFSNSRSEMNVSTLELGDSALYLCASTESPLGQGFYEQYFGPGTRLTVT.

The genes are TRBV28 and TRBJ2-3; D is unresolved. The CDR3 runs 14 residues. Germline V gene lookup returns CDR1 MDHEN and CDR2 SYDVKM. Trimming pared 2 bases from V and 2 bases from J, leaving 8 bases between. In DNA form, the CDR3 reads TGTGCCAGCAGTTTAATAGGGTTCACAGATACGCAGTATTTT. It translates to CASSLIGFTDTQYF.

The chain combines TRBV29-1 with TRBJ2-7, with 9 bases that match TRBD2. The CDR3 runs 13 residues. From germline, CDR1 is SQVTM and CDR2 ANQGSEA. V lost 6 bases and J lost 7; bases outside the gene matches: 10. CDR3 sequence: CSVWREGLREQYF. The CDR3 nucleotides read TGCAGCGTATGGCGGGAGGGCCTGAGGGAGCAGTACTTC.

The rearrangement uses TRBV10-3 and TRBJ2-1, with TRBD2 matching 10 bases. This CDR3 spans 15 amino acids. The V segment lost 8 bases and the J segment 3 bases; nucleotides outside the gene matches: 7. Germline CDR1 ENHRY, CDR2 SYGVKD. CDR3 loop: CAIQGTSGIYNEQFF. Here the CDR3 DNA reads TGTGCCATCCAGGGTACTAGCGGGATCTACAATGAGCAGTTCTTC.

The V gene is TRBV5-1, the J gene TRBJ2-7; maybe TRBD1 (7 bases). V was pared by 2 bases and J by 4 bases, with 16 bases between. Germline V gene lookup returns CDR1 SGHRS and CDR2 YFSETQ. The CDR3 has 15 amino acids. The CDR3, as DNA: TGCGCCAGCAGCTTCCAAGGGGGCCGGGGGTACGAGCAGTACTTC. Translated, it gives CASSFQGGRGYEQYF.

The chain employs TRBV19 and TRBJ2-1; D is unresolved. This CDR3 comprises 13 residues. The V gene lost 5 bases and the J gene lost 6 bases, with 11 bases spanning the gap. Germline V lookup: CDR1 LNHDA, CDR2 SQIVND (reference sequence). The CDR3 sequence is CASSVTLRNEQFF. The CDR3 DNA follows: TGTGCCAGTAGTGTTACCCTACGCAATGAGCAGTTCTTC.

The chain combines TRBV28 with TRBJ1-1; D remains unclear. CDR3 length: 15 amino acids. CDR1 and CDR2 from the germline V gene are MDHEN and SYDVKM. V gave up 1 base and J gave up 0 bases, with 9 bases separating them. As DNA, the CDR3 is TGTGCCAGCAGTTTATCAACCAGCATGAACACTGAAGCTTTCTTT. Translation: CASSLSTSMNTEAFF. Full variable domain (rest looked up from reference TRBV28 and TRBJ1-1): DVKVTQSSRYLVKRTGEKVFLECVQDMDHENMFWYRQDPGLGLRLIYFSYDVKMKEKGDIPEGYSVSREKKERFSLILESASTNQTSMYLCASSLSTSMNTEAFFGQGTRLTVV.

The V and J genes are TRBV27 and TRBJ1-5; the D is unclear. Trimming took 5 bases from V and 6 from J, leaving 11 bases between them. This CDR3 spans 13 amino acids. The germline gives CDR1 MNHEY, CDR2 SMNVEV (reference sequence). The CDR3 DNA is TGTGCCAGCAGTAGGTCCGGAACTCAGCCCCAGCATTTT. Encoded protein: CASSRSGTQPQHF.

The chain combines TRBV9 with TRBJ2-7; D is perhaps TRBD2 (6 bases). CDR1 is SGDLS and CDR2 is YYNGEE in the germline V gene. Trimming took 4 bases from V and 0 from J, leaving 11 bases between them. This CDR3 is 14 amino acids long. The CDR3 nucleotides are TGTGCCAGCAGCAGGGACTTGAGCTCCTACGAGCAGTACTTC. This encodes CASSRDLSSYEQYF.

V gene TRBV28 combines with J gene TRBJ2-5; TRBD1 agrees at 9 bases. The CDR3 consists of 16 residues. CDR1 and CDR2 (germline): MDHEN, SYDVKM. The V segment lost 1 base and the J segment 4 bases; nucleotides outside the gene matches: 7. CDR3 sequence (DNA): TGTGCCAGCAGTTTATTTGGACAGGGGCAGGGAGAGACCCAGTACTTC. Residues: CASSLFGQGQGETQYF.

The V call is TRBV29-1, the J call TRBJ2-7, with TRBD2 matching 11 bases. The length of the CDR3 is 13 residues. CDR1 and CDR2 (germline): SQVTM, ANQGSEA. The V and J ends lost 1 base and 6 bases, in that order; junction bases with no gene match: 2. For the CDR3, the DNA is TGCAGCGTTGAAGTCCTAGCGGGAGGCGAGCAGTACTTC. This encodes CSVEVLAGGEQYF.

The chain links TRBV28 to TRBJ2-5; D gene unclear. CDR1 MDHEN and CDR2 SYDVKM come from the germline V gene. V was pared by 6 bases and J by 7 bases, with 18 bases between. The CDR3 consists of 14 residues. CDR3: CASRRGVYPPTQYF. CDR3 coding DNA: TGTGCCAGCAGACGAGGTGTCTATCCCCCGACCCAGTACTTC. The full variable domain, in which reference TRBV28 and TRBJ2-5 provide the parts outside the CDR3, is DVKVTQSSRYLVKRTGEKVFLECVQDMDHENMFWYRQDPGLGLRLIYFSYDVKMKEKGDIPEGYSVSREKKERFSLILESASTNQTSMYLCASRRGVYPPTQYFGPGTRLLVL.

This chain links TRBV28 with TRBJ2-5, with D perhaps given as TRBD1 or TRBD2 (6 bases each). V dropped 6 bases and J dropped 0 bases, with 20 bases sitting between them. The CDR3 spans 17 residues. Per the germline V gene, CDR1 is MDHEN and CDR2 is SYDVKM. Here the CDR3 reads CASRSSMGGGYQETQYF. The CDR3, as DNA: TGTGCCAGCAGGTCTTCCATGGGGGGCGGGTACCAAGAGACCCAGTACTTC.